Following are 16 T cell receptor beta chains from one sample sequenced in a study of regulatory T cells in long-lasting Graves disease. Building of the TCR beta libraries involved iRepertoire HTBI primers and Arm-PCR of CDR3 regions. TCRdb reprocessed the multiplex PCR reads with MiXCR, giving one entry per CDR3 protein. The sample lists roughly 500,000 distinct CDR3 sequences; approximately 23% were seen once. Indicated time point: persistent/refractory GD, antithyroid drugs over 5 years with positive TRAb. After RNA was extracted from PBMCs, the TCR library was made from it. The input for sequencing was peripheral blood mononuclear cells (PBMCs), taken when the disease was refractory, from a patient treated with antithyroid drugs. These receptors came from a female donor with Graves disease.

In DNA, the CDR3 is TGTGCCAGCAGCCCCCGGACAGGAGAAAAACTGTTTTTT. Translating gives CASSPRTGEKLFF. The V and J genes are TRBV11-3 and TRBJ1-4, with TRBD1 matching over 7 bases. The CDR3 has 13 residues. With V trimmed by 5 bases and J by 8 bases, 5 bases remained unmatched. From germline, CDR1 is SGHNT and CDR2 YENEEA.

J is TRBJ1-2 and V is TRBV28; 9 bases agree with TRBD1. The V and J ends lost 2 bases and 3 bases, in that order; junction bases with no gene match: 7. The CDR3 extends over 16 amino acids. Germline assignment: CDR1 MDHEN and CDR2 SYDVKM. CDR3: CASSLPWTGVDYGYTF. The DNA for the CDR3 is TGTGCCAGCAGTTTACCATGGACAGGGGTGGACTATGGCTACACCTTC.

This clonotype was counted at least ten times. V usage is TRBV5-5 and J usage is TRBJ2-5, with a tentative D call TRBD2 (6 bases). Looked up from germline, CDR1 is SGHKS and CDR2 is YYEKEE (reference sequence). The CDR3 has 14 residues. V gave up 6 bases and J gave up 2 bases, with 14 bases separating them. The CDR3 sequence: CASIGGGGQETQYF. As DNA, the CDR3 is TGTGCCAGCATCGGGGGAGGTGGGCAAGAGACCCAGTACTTC.

The chain uses TRBV7-2 and TRBJ2-7, with 8 bases identical to TRBD2. Trimming took 4 bases from V and 5 from J; bases not matched to a gene: 7. CDR1 SGHTA and CDR2 FQGNSA come from the germline V gene. The CDR3 consists of 14 residues. CDR3 bases: TGTGCCAGCAGCTCTGGACTAGCCCCCCACGAGCAGTACTTC. Residues: CASSSGLAPHEQYF.

The chain recombines TRBV6-1 with TRBJ1-1; TRBD1 agrees at 9 bases. After removal of 6 bases from V and 6 bases from J, the junction contained 11 bases not matched to a gene. In germline, CDR1 is MNHNS, CDR2 SASEGT. This CDR3 spans 15 amino acids. The CDR3, as DNA: TGTGCCAGCAGGGTACTACTACAGGGGGCTTCTGAAGCTTTCTTT. Its protein is CASRVLLQGASEAFF.

This clonotype was observed a handful of times. CDR3 region: CASSLEFLGSPLHF. For the CDR3, the DNA is TGTGCCAGCAGCTTAGAATTTCTGGGTTCACCCCTCCACTTT. This chain joins TRBV11-2 and TRBJ1-6; D gene uncertain. Per germline, CDR1 SGHAT and CDR2 FQNNGV. The CDR3 extends over 14 amino acids. V dropped 0 bases and J dropped 9 bases, with 9 bases sitting between them.

This chain's CDR3 is CSGVEGTKTEAFF. DNA of the CDR3: TGCAGTGGGGTTGAGGGGACCAAGACTGAAGCTTTCTTT. The chain links TRBV20-1 to TRBJ1-1; the D gene is possibly TRBD1 (5 bases). The ends were cut back, 7 bases at V and 5 bases at J, with 17 bases in the middle. This CDR3 comprises 13 residues. Germline V CDR1 and CDR2: DFQATT, SNEGSKA (reference sequence).

The genes are TRBV12-3 or TRBV12-4 and TRBJ1-1; 9 bases align to TRBD1. V lost 10 bases and J lost 0; bases outside the gene matches: 9. This CDR3 has 15 amino acids. The CDR3 nucleotides are TGTGCCATCAGGAGGACAGGGGCGGTGAACACTGAAGCTTTCTTT. This encodes CAIRRTGAVNTEAFF.

This clonotype was detected many times. The rearrangement joins TRBV6-1 to TRBJ1-2; D perhaps matches TRBD1 (5 bases). This CDR3 is 12 amino acids long. Trimming took off 5 bases at V and 4 bases at J, with 8 bases between the two ends. Germline CDR1 MNHNS, CDR2 SASEGT. CDR3 loop: CASSKGSYGYTF. CDR3 bases: TGTGCCAGCAGTAAGGGGAGCTATGGCTACACCTTC.

The genes are TRBV19 and TRBJ2-7; 8 bases are shared with TRBD2. The V gene end was trimmed by 3 bases and the J gene end by 2 bases; junction bases not matched to a gene: 6. There are 15 residues in the CDR3. Germline CDR1 is LNHDA and CDR2 is SQIVND (reference sequence). In nucleotides, the CDR3 is TGTGCCAGTAGTATGGGCCCGGGAGGGGCCTACGAGCAGTACTTC. It codes for CASSMGPGGAYEQYF.

This clonotype has at least ten counts. The rearrangement uses TRBV27 and TRBJ1-4; possibly TRBD1 for D (6 bases). The CDR3 consists of 15 residues. Trimming took off 6 bases at V and 5 bases at J, with 16 bases between the two ends. CDR1 is MNHEY, CDR2 SMNVEV, per germline (reference sequence). Here the CDR3 reads CASRTSGALNEKLFF. DNA for the CDR3: TGTGCCAGCAGGACCTCAGGGGCCCTCAATGAAAAACTGTTTTTT.

The sample holds many counts of this clonotype. The CDR3 DNA sequence: TGTGCCAGCAGTTCTACGGGGAGGGGTCAGCCCCAGCATTTT. Translating it yields CASSSTGRGQPQHF. The rearrangement joins TRBV6-2 or TRBV6-3 to TRBJ1-5, with TRBD1 as a possible D gene (5 bases). CDR3 length: 14 amino acids. Trimming stripped 4 bases from V and 6 bases from J, with 13 bases between. Germline CDR1 and CDR2: MNHEY and SVGEGT.

This clonotype was detected ten times or more. The gene calls are TRBV7-8 and TRBJ2-7; D perhaps matches TRBD1 (5 bases). Between the trimmed V and J ends, which lost 1 base and 0 bases, there was a span of 10 bases. This CDR3 spans 15 amino acids. The germline V gene encodes CDR1 SGHVS and CDR2 FQNEAQ. The DNA of the CDR3 is TGTGCCAGCAGCTTAGGACAGCTTCCCTCCTACGAGCAGTACTTC. The encoded protein is CASSLGQLPSYEQYF.

The chain carries TRBV5-8 and TRBJ2-5, with TRBD2 identical over 11 bases. The CDR3 has 18 residues. Trimming cost V 6 bases and J 2 bases; bases outside gene matches: 15. Germline values: CDR1 SGHTS, CDR2 YDEGEE. This chain's CDR3 is CASTSGLAGSITQETQYF. CDR3 in DNA: TGTGCCAGCACCTCCGGACTAGCGGGCTCCATAACACAAGAGACCCAGTACTTC.

This clonotype was picked up many times. CDR3 amino acids: CASSLGQGLNQPQHF. The CDR3 DNA reads as TGTGCCAGCAGTTTGGGACAGGGACTCAATCAGCCCCAGCATTTT. The chain uses TRBV12-3 or TRBV12-4 and TRBJ1-5; 9 nucleotides align to TRBD1. J was trimmed by 3 bases and V by 3 bases; bases with no gene match: 3. The CDR3 is 15 amino acids.

This clonotype was found a few times. V gene TRBV7-9 combines with J gene TRBJ1-2; D is possibly TRBD1 (5 bases). Germline V gene lookup returns CDR1 SEHNR and CDR2 FQNEAQ (reference sequence). V was pared by 7 bases and J by 6 bases, with 12 bases between. The length of the CDR3 is 12 residues. In DNA form, the CDR3 reads TGTGCCAGCACAACAGGCCCCCATGGCTACACCTTC. This gives the protein CASTTGPHGYTF.